Presented here are 28 T cell receptor beta chains from one specimen sequenced in a study of blood T cell repertoires in COVID-19. Sequencing used immunoSEQ multiplex PCR; TCRdb keeps in-frame clones, though not all of them. The sample records almost 250,000 clones, about 83% being singletons. Sequenced: peripheral blood. Receptors originate from a woman older than 75 with COVID-19, enrolled during active disease.

The chain is built from TRBV7-9 and TRBJ1-3; D unresolved. Germline V CDR1 and CDR2: SEHNR, FQNEAQ (reference sequence). This CDR3 region has 16 residues. Trimming removed 8 bases at V and 0 bases at J, with 17 bases between. The CDR3 loop is CASRDYRDISGNTIYF. As DNA, the CDR3 is TGTGCCAGCCGCGACTACCGAGATATCTCTGGAAACACCATATATTTT.

V is TRBV5-1 and J is TRBJ2-2; a possible D gene is TRBD2 (6 bases). Trimming removed 5 bases from V and 4 bases from J, with 15 bases in between. The germline gives CDR1 SGHRS, CDR2 YFSETQ. This CDR3 is 15 amino acids long. In DNA, the CDR3 is TGCGCCAGCAGTTCGGGCGGACTAACCACCGGGGAGCTGTTTTTT. Translation gives CASSSGGLTTGELFF.

This chain joins TRBV11-2 and TRBJ2-7; no clear D. The CDR3 has 15 amino acids. Germline V gene sequence: CDR1 SGHAT, CDR2 FQNNGV. V was pared by 1 base and J by 0 bases, with 10 bases between. In DNA, the CDR3 is TGTGCCAGCAGCTTAGGGGCTCCCCCCTCCTACGAGCAGTACTTC. This encodes CASSLGAPPSYEQYF.

This sequence joins TRBV13 and TRBJ2-5; 11 bases fit TRBD1. Germline assignment: CDR1 PRHDT and CDR2 FYEKMQ (reference sequence). CDR3 size: 15 residues. Germline trimming cut 4 bases from V and 7 bases from J; bases unmatched to any gene: 8. CDR3 nucleotides: TGTGCCAGCAGCTCGGACAGGGGGCCGGGGGTGACCCAGTACTTC. It encodes CASSSDRGPGVTQYF.

V and J are TRBV9 and TRBJ1-1; possibly TRBD1 for D (5 bases). Trimming pared 0 bases from V and 6 bases from J, leaving 15 bases between. CDR1 is SGDLS, CDR2 YYNGEE, per germline. The CDR3 runs to 15 residues. CDR3 nucleotide sequence: TGTGCCAGCAGCGTAGGGCATTTTGGGGCGGCTGAAGCTTTCTTT. This gives the protein CASSVGHFGAAEAFF.

The J gene is TRBJ1-5, the V gene TRBV7-8; D may be TRBD1 (6 bases). Trimming shortened V by 0 bases and J by 3 bases, and 12 bases separated the two germline ends. CDR3 length: 16 amino acids. The germline CDR1 and CDR2 sequences are SGHVS and FQNEAQ. The CDR3 region has the DNA TGTGCCAGCAGCTTAGCTTCGGGGGGCTCCAATCAGCCCCAGCATTTT. Encoded protein: CASSLASGGSNQPQHF.

There are a few counts of this clone. This chain uses TRBV18 with TRBJ1-1, with D perhaps TRBD1 (5 bases). Germline CDR1 is KGHSH and CDR2 is LQKENI. This CDR3 comprises 14 residues. The germline V and J ends were trimmed by 3 bases and 3 bases, with 11 bases remaining between them. CDR3 DNA sequence: TGTGCCAGCTCACCTCTCCCAGGGCACACTGAAGCTTTCTTT. This translates into CASSPLPGHTEAFF.

This sequence joins TRBV4-1 and TRBJ1-2, with 7 bases identical to TRBD1. Per germline, CDR1 MGHRA and CDR2 YSYEKL. V lost 0 bases to trimming and J lost 4 bases; unmatched junction nucleotides: 8. The CDR3 covers 16 residues. The chain's CDR3 is CASSQEAIGQVYGYTF. The DNA of the CDR3 is TGCGCCAGCAGCCAAGAGGCCATAGGACAGGTCTATGGCTACACCTTC.

The gene calls are TRBV7-8 and TRBJ1-1; possible D gene TRBD1, 6 bases. The CDR3 is 16 amino acids. The germline gives CDR1 SGHVS, CDR2 FQNEAQ. V shed 1 base and J shed 1 base, with 13 bases lying between them. Written as DNA, the CDR3 is TGTGCCAGCAGCTTAGGGGCCGGGACAACGAACACTGAAGCTTTCTTT. Translating gives CASSLGAGTTNTEAFF.

This chain uses TRBV30 with TRBJ1-5; TRBD1 aligns across 11 bases. J gave up 4 bases and V 3 bases, and 5 bases lay outside the gene matches. The CDR3 has 15 residues. CDR1 and CDR2 from the germline V gene are GTSNPN and SVGIG (reference sequence). The CDR3 nucleotides read TGTGCCTGGAGCCTGGGACAGGGGGGAAATCAGCCCCAGCATTTT. Protein: CAWSLGQGGNQPQHF.

This chain uses TRBV7-9 with TRBJ1-5; 10 positions match TRBD1. Germline-derived CDR1 and CDR2 are SEHNR and FQNEAQ (reference sequence). V gave up 6 bases and J gave up 5 bases; unmatched junction bases: 10. CDR3 length: 16 amino acids. The CDR3 DNA follows: TGTGCCAGCAGTCCCTCCGGGACAGGGGATTATCAGCCCCAGCATTTT. Translated: CASSPSGTGDYQPQHF.

This chain connects TRBV11-3 to TRBJ2-1, with D possibly matching TRBD2 (6 bases). Germline CDR1 reads SGHNT; CDR2 reads YENEEA. V was trimmed by 5 bases and J by 8 bases, leaving 19 bases between them. The length of the CDR3 is 15 residues. The CDR3, as DNA: TGTGCCAGCAGCCCCGGGAGTCCAGTGGGGGATGAGCAGTTCTTC. Protein: CASSPGSPVGDEQFF.

In regard to this clone: The same CDR3 is also encoded by other DNA sequences in this sample. The chain employs TRBV7-2 and TRBJ1-5; no firm D call. The germline CDR1 and CDR2 sequences are SGHTA and FQGNSA. This CDR3 region has 13 residues. V was cut by 1 base and J by 4 bases, with 5 bases left in between. The CDR3 reads CASSLGANQPQHF. Written as DNA, the CDR3 is TGTGCCAGCAGCTTAGGAGCGAATCAGCCCCAGCATTTT.

The rearrangement uses TRBV19 and TRBJ2-3, with TRBD1 as a possible D gene (6 bases). Germline V gene lookup returns CDR1 LNHDA and CDR2 SQIVND (reference sequence). The CDR3 has 14 amino acids. V gave up 7 bases and J gave up 1 base, with 12 bases separating them. The CDR3 DNA follows: TGTGCCAGTACGACAGGTCTAGGCACAGATACGCAGTATTTT. The encoded protein is CASTTGLGTDTQYF.

As regards this clone: Other nucleotide sequences from this sample produce the same CDR3. The V and J genes are TRBV5-4 and TRBJ2-1; 15 positions agree with TRBD2. Germline CDR1 SGHNT, CDR2 YYREEE (reference sequence). The CDR3 is made up of 16 amino acids. Germline trimming cut 0 bases from V and 8 bases from J; bases unmatched to any gene: 3. The CDR3 sequence is CASSLGTSGGVYEQFF. The CDR3 DNA follows: TGTGCCAGCAGCTTGGGGACTAGCGGGGGGGTCTATGAGCAGTTCTTC.

The rearrangement joins TRBV18 to TRBJ1-2; D is unresolved. The CDR3 totals 12 residues. Germline-derived CDR1 and CDR2 are KGHSH and LQKENI. V dropped 3 bases and J dropped 7 bases, with 9 bases sitting between them. The CDR3 DNA sequence: TGTGCCAGCTCACCGGGCGCTGCTGGCTACACCTTC. This codes for CASSPGAAGYTF.

This clone has just one count. The chain combines TRBV6-5 with TRBJ1-5; D uncertain. Trimming took off 4 bases at V and 6 bases at J, with 10 bases between the two ends. Germline V lookup: CDR1 MNHEY, CDR2 SVGAGI. This CDR3 region has 13 residues. DNA for the CDR3: TGTGCCAGCAGTTTTATACGGGGTCAGCCCCAGCATTTT. Protein: CASSFIRGQPQHF.

The chain carries TRBV5-5 and TRBJ2-1; 11 positions match TRBD1. Germline CDR1 SGHKS, CDR2 YYEKEE (reference sequence). J was trimmed by 1 base and V by 4 bases; bases with no gene match: 16. This CDR3 is 20 amino acids long. The CDR3 region has the DNA TGTGCCAGCAGCCCCTGGAGCGGGACAGGGGGAAGGGCGTCCTACAATGAGCAGTTCTTC. Protein: CASSPWSGTGGRASYNEQFF.

In its sample, this clone was seen once. This chain uses TRBV20-1 with TRBJ2-7; TRBD1 might be the D (6 bases). Germline V gene lookup returns CDR1 DFQATT and CDR2 SNEGSKA (reference sequence). The CDR3 runs 11 residues. V lost 2 bases and J lost 12, with 14 bases in between. The CDR3 DNA follows: TGCAGTGCTAGACATCCGGGACAAGTGTACTTC. Translating gives CSARHPGQVYF.

J is TRBJ1-1 and V is TRBV11-2; no firm D call. The CDR3 extends over 13 amino acids. The ends were cut back, 4 bases at V and 6 bases at J, with 12 bases in the middle. Germline-derived CDR1 and CDR2 are SGHAT and FQNNGV. Here the CDR3 DNA reads TGTGCCAGCAGCTCCCCAGTGGTCCCTGAAGCTTTCTTT. This sequence encodes CASSSPVVPEAFF. The whole variable domain, remainder taken from reference TRBV11-2 and TRBJ1-1, is EAGVAQSPRYKIIEKRQSVAFWCNPISGHATLYWYQQILGQGPKLLIQFQNNGVVDDSQLPKDRFSAERLKGVDSTLKIQPAKLEDSAVYLCASSSPVVPEAFFGQGTRLTVV.

The V call is TRBV7-9, the J call TRBJ1-5; D is uncertain. Germline V CDR1 and CDR2: SEHNR, FQNEAQ (reference sequence). V lost 0 bases, J lost 6 bases, and 9 bases lay in between. This CDR3 spans 14 amino acids. CDR3 sequence: CASSLAAGSQPQHF. CDR3 nucleotide sequence: TGTGCCAGCAGCTTAGCGGCAGGTTCTCAGCCCCAGCATTTT.

The CDR3: CASSHVGGYTF. The CDR3 region has the DNA TGTGCCAGCAGCCATGTGGGCGGCTACACCTTC. The V and J genes are TRBV28 and TRBJ1-2; D unresolved. V lost 6 bases and J lost 8, with 10 bases in between. CDR1 and CDR2 (germline): MDHEN, SYDVKM. CDR3 length equals 11 residues.

This clone was recorded once. This chain links TRBV7-2 with TRBJ1-1; D is unresolved. The CDR3 has 15 residues. From germline, CDR1 is SGHTA and CDR2 FQGNSA. V lost 7 bases to trimming and J lost 5 bases, with 20 bases between them. The CDR3 sequence is CASIPGGGGGTEAFF. The CDR3 DNA reads TGTGCCAGCATCCCTGGAGGTGGAGGTGGTACTGAAGCTTTCTTT.

This clone was detected only a few times. Other DNA sequences within the sample encode an identical CDR3. This CDR3 is CATSAQGNTEAFF. CDR3 sequence (DNA): TGTGCCACCAGTGCCCAGGGGAACACTGAAGCTTTCTTT. This chain connects TRBV24-1 to TRBJ1-1; possibly TRBD1 for D (5 bases). The CDR3 runs to 13 residues. Per the germline V gene, CDR1 is KGHDR and CDR2 is SFDVKD. Trimming left V 5 bases short and J 1 base short, with 7 bases between.

This clone occurred once. The chain is built from TRBV28 and TRBJ1-2, with D perhaps TRBD1 (6 bases). Deletions cut 5 bases from V and 4 bases from J, with 14 bases between. Germline-derived CDR1 and CDR2 are MDHEN and SYDVKM. There are 14 residues in the CDR3. The CDR3 spells CASSPGGPSYGYTF. The CDR3 DNA reads TGTGCCAGCAGTCCGGGGGGGCCTAGCTATGGCTACACCTTC.

This sequence joins TRBV5-4 and TRBJ2-3; 7 nucleotides agree with TRBD1. Trimming cost V 7 bases and J 0 bases; bases outside gene matches: 8. CDR3 length equals 15 residues. Germline V gene sequence: CDR1 SGHNT, CDR2 YYREEE (reference sequence). In nucleotides, the CDR3 is TGTGCCAGCTCTACGGGACAGACTAGCACAGATACGCAGTATTTT. Translating gives CASSTGQTSTDTQYF.

The rearrangement links TRBV7-9 to TRBJ1-1; possible D gene TRBD1, 5 bases. Trimming pared 1 base from V and 0 bases from J, leaving 15 bases between. The CDR3 length is 17 residues. CDR1 and CDR2 (germline): SEHNR, FQNEAQ (reference sequence). The CDR3 DNA reads as TGTGCCAGCAGCTTAGGCCGGGGAGGGGCCATGAACACTGAAGCTTTCTTT. It translates to CASSLGRGGAMNTEAFF.

The rearrangement uses TRBV5-1 and TRBJ2-2, with D tentatively TRBD1 (6 bases). The germline V gene encodes CDR1 SGHRS and CDR2 YFSETQ. The CDR3 contains 14 residues. Between the trimmed V and J ends, which lost 4 bases and 2 bases, there was a span of 9 bases. The DNA of the CDR3 is TGCGCCAGCAGCCCGACAGGAAACACCGGGGAGCTGTTTTTT. Residues: CASSPTGNTGELFF.